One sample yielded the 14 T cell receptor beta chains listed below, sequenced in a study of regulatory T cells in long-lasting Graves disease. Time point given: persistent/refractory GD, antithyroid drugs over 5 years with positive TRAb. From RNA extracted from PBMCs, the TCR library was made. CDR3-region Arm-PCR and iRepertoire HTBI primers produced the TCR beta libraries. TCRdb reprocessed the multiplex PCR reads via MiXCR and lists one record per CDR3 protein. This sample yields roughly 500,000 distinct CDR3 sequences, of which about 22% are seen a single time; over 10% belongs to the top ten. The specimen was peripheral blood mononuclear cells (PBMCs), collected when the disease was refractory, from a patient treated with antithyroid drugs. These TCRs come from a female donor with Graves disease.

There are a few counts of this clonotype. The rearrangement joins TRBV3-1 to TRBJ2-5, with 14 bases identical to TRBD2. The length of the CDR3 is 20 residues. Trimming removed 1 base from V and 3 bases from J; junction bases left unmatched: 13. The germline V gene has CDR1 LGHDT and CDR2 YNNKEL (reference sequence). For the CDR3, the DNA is TGTGCCAGCAGCCAAGTTAAAAGAGGGACTAGCGGGAGAACCGAAGAGACCCAGTACTTC. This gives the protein CASSQVKRGTSGRTEETQYF.

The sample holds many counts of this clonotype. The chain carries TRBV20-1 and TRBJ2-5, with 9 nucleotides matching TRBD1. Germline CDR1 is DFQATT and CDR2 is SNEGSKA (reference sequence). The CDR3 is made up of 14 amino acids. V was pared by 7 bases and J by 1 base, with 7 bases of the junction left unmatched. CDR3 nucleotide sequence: TGCAGTGTCCCGGGACAGGGTTTCCAAGAGACCCAGTACTTC. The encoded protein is CSVPGQGFQETQYF.

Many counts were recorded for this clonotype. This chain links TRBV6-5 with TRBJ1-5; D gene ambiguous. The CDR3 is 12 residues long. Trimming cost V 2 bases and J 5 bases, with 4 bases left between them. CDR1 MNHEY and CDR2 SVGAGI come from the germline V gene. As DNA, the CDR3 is TGTGCCAGCAGTTACAACGATCAGCCCCAGCATTTT. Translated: CASSYNDQPQHF.

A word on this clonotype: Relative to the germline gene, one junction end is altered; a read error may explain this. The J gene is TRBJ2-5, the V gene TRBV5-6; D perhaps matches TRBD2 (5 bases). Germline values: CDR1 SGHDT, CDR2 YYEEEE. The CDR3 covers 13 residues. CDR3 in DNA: TGTGCCAGCAGCTTGCTAGCCCGAGAGACCCAGCACTTC. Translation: CASSLLARETQHF.

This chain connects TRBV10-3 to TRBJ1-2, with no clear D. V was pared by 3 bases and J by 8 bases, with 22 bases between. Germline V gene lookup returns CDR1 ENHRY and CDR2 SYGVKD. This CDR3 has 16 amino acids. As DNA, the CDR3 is TGTGCCATCAGTGATCTCGGGCGGCACTCTACAGAGGGCTACACCTTC. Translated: CAISDLGRHSTEGYTF.

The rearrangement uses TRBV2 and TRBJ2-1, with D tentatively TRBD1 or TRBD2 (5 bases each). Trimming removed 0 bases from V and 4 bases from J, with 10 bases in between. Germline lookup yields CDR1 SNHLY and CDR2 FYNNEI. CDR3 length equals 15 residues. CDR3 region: CASSEAGADYNEQFF. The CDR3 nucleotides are TGTGCCAGCAGTGAAGCCGGGGCGGATTACAATGAGCAGTTCTTC.

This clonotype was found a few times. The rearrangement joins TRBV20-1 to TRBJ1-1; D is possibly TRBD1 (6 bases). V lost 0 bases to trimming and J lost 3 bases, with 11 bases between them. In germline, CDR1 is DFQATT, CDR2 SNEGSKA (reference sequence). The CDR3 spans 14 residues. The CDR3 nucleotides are TGCAGTGCTAGAGATTGGGGGGCGGACACTGAAGCTTTCTTT. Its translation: CSARDWGADTEAFF.

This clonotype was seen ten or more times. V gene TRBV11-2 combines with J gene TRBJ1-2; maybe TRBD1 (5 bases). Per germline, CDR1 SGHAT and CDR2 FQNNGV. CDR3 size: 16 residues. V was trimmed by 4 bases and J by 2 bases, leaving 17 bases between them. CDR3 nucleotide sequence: TGTGCCAGCAGCTCGCCGCGACAGCGGACGAACTATGGCTACACCTTC. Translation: CASSSPRQRTNYGYTF.

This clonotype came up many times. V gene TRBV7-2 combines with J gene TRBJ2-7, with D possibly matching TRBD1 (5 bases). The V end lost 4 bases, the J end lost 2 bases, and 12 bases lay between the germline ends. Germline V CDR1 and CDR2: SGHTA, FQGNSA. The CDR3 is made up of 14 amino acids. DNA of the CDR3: TGTGCCAGCAGCTCCTTCCAGGGCCCCTACGAGCAGTACTTC. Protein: CASSSFQGPYEQYF.

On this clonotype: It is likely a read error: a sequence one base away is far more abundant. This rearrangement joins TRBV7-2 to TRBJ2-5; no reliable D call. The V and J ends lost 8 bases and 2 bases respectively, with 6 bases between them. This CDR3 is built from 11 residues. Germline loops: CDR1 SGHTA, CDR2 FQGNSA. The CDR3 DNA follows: TGTGCCAGCGGCGAACAAGAGACCCAGTACTTC. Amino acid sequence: CASGEQETQYF.

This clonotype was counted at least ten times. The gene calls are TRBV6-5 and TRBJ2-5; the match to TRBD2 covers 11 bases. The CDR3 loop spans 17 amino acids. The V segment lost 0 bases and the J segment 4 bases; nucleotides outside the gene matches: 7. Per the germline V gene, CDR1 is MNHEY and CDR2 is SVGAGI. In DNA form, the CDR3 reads TGTGCCAGCAGTTACTCCCGGACTAGCGGGTGGGGAGAGACCCAGTACTTC. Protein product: CASSYSRTSGWGETQYF.

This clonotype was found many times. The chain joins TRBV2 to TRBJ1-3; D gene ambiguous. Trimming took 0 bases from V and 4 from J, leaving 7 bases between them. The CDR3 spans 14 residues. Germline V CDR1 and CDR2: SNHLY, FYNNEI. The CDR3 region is CASSEARAGNTIYF. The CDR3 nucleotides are TGTGCCAGCAGTGAAGCAAGGGCCGGAAACACCATATATTTT.

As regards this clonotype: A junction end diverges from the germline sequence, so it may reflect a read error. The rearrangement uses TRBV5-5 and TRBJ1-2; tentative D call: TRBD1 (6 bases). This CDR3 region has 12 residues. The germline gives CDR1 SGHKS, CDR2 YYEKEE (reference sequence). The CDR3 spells CTSSQGSYGYTF. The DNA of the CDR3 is TGTACCAGTTCACAGGGCTCCTATGGCTACACCTTC. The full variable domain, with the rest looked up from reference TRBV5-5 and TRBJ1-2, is DAGVTQSPTHLIKTRGQQVTLRCSPISGHKSVSWYQQVLGQGPQFIFQYYEKEERGRGNFPDRFSARQFPNYSSELNVNALLLGDSALYLCTSSQGSYGYTFGSGTRLTVV.

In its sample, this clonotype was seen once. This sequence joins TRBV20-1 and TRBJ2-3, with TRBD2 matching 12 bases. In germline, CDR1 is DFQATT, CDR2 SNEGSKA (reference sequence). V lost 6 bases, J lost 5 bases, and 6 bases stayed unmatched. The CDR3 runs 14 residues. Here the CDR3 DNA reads TGCAGTGCCCTAGCGGGGGGGCAGAAAGATACGCAGTATTTT. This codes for CSALAGGQKDTQYF.